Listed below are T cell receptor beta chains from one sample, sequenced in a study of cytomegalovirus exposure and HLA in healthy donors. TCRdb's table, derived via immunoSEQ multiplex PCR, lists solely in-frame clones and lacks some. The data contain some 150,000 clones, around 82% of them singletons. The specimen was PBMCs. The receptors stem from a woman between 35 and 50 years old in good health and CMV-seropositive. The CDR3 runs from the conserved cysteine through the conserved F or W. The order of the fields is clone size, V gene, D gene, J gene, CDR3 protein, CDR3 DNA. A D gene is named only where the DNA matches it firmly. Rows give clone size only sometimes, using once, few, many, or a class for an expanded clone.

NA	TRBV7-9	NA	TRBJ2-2	CASSLTGMRTGELFF	TGTGCCAGCAGCCTCACGGGGATGAGGACCGGGGAGCTGTTTTTT
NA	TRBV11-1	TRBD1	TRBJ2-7	CASSTTGTGVYEQYF	TGTGCCAGCAGCACTACCGGGACAGGGGTATACGAGCAGTACTTC
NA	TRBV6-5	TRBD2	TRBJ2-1	CASRVAAGAEQFF	TGTGCCAGCAGAGTAGCAGCGGGAGCTGAGCAGTTCTTC
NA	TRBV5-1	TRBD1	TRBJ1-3	CASSMSGGGQNTIYF	TGCGCCAGCAGCATGTCCGGAGGGGGCCAAAACACCATATATTTT
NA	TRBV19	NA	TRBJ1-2	CASSMGLRGYTF	TGTGCCAGTAGTATGGGGCTACGGGGCTACACCTTC
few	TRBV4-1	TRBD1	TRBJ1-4	CASSQGRGLTNEKLFF	TGCGCCAGCAGCCAAGGAAGGGGGCTCACTAATGAAAAACTGTTTTTT
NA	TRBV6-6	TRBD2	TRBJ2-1	CASSYSAAGGPNEQFF	TGTGCCAGCAGTTACTCCGCGGCGGGAGGGCCAAATGAGCAGTTCTTC
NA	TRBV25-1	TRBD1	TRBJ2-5	CASRRQGGVSATQYF	TGTGCCAGCAGGAGACAGGGTGGGGTTTCAGCGACCCAGTACTTC
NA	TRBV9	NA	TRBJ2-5	CASSVGVRQETQYF	TGTGCCAGCAGCGTAGGGGTGCGGCAAGAGACCCAGTACTTC
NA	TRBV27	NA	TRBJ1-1	CASSRGTEAFF	TGTGCCAGCAGCCGAGGAACTGAAGCTTTCTTT
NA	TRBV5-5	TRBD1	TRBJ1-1	CASSSGQTNTEAFF	TGTGCCAGCAGCTCGGGACAGACTAACACTGAAGCTTTCTTT
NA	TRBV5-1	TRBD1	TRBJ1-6	CASSEPGQGAINSPLHF	TGCGCCAGCAGCGAACCGGGACAGGGGGCTATTAATTCACCCCTCCACTTT
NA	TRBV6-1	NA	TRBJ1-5	CASSEVLGANQPQHF	TGTGCCAGCAGTGAAGTTCTGGGGGCCAATCAGCCCCAGCATTTT
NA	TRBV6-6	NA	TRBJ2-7	CASSYSGGQYF	TGTGCCAGCAGTTATTCCGGGGGGCAGTACTTC
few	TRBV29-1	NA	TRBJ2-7	CSVRLDSYEQYF	TGCAGCGTGAGACTAGATTCCTACGAGCAGTACTTC
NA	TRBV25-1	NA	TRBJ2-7	CASSDGTGTTYEQYF	TGTGCCAGCAGTGACGGAACAGGGACTACCTACGAGCAGTACTTC
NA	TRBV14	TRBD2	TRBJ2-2	CASSHRGRANTGELFF	TGTGCCAGCAGCCACCGCGGGAGGGCCAACACCGGGGAGCTGTTTTTT
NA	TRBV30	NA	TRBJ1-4	CALDSSNEKLFF	TGTGCCTTGGACAGTTCTAATGAAAAACTGTTTTTT
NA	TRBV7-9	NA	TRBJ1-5	CASSSPDQPQHF	TGTGCCAGCAGCTCCCCCGATCAGCCCCAGCATTTT
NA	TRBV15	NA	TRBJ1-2	CATSRSGTNYGYTF	TGTGCCACCAGCAGATCAGGAACTAACTATGGCTACACCTTC
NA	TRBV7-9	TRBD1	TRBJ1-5	CASSSTGAQPQHF	TGTGCCAGCAGCTCGACAGGGGCTCAGCCCCAGCATTTT
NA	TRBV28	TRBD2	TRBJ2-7	CASSLPLAGHSEQYF	TGTGCCAGCAGTTTACCCCTAGCGGGTCATAGCGAGCAGTACTTC
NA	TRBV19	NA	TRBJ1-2	CASSMREGGGYTF	TGTGCCAGTAGTATGCGGGAGGGAGGAGGCTACACCTTC
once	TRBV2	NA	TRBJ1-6	CASRRQSNNSPLHF	TGTGCCAGCAGGAGACAGTCGAATAATTCACCCCTCCACTTT
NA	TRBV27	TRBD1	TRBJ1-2	CASAYGQGAPYTF	TGTGCCAGCGCCTACGGACAGGGGGCGCCTTACACCTTC
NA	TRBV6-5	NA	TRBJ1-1	CASSQQGWTEAFF	TGTGCCAGCAGTCAACAGGGTTGGACTGAAGCTTTCTTT
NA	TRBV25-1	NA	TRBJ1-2	CASSGRGYGYTF	TGTGCCAGCAGTGGAAGGGGCTATGGCTACACCTTC
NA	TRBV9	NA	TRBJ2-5	CASSADQETQYF	TGTGCCAGCAGCGCAGACCAAGAGACCCAGTACTTC
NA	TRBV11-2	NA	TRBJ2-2	CASRSRTGDTGELFF	TGTGCCAGCAGATCCAGGACTGGAGACACCGGGGAGCTGTTTTTT
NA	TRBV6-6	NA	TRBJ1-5	CASSSRSNQPQHF	TGTGCCAGCAGTTCCAGAAGCAATCAGCCCCAGCATTTT
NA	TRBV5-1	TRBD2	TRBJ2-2	CASSSGTSGRLGGTGELFF	TGCGCCAGCAGCTCCGGGACTAGCGGGAGGCTCGGGGGGACCGGGGAGCTGTTTTTT
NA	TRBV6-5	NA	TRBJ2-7	CASSYLPGQGYEQYF	TGTGCCAGCAGTTACCTCCCCGGGCAGGGCTACGAGCAGTACTTC
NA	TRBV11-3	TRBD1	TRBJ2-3	CASSPWTGEVSTDTQYF	TGTGCCAGCAGCCCTTGGACAGGGGAAGTGAGCACAGATACGCAGTATTTT
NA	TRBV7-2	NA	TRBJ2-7	CASSGTSYEQYF	TGTGCCAGCAGCGGGACTTCCTACGAGCAGTACTTC
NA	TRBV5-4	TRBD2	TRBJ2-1	CASSSKRETYNEQFF	TGTGCCAGCAGCTCCAAGCGGGAGACCTACAATGAGCAGTTCTTC
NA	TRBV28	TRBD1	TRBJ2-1	CASSRPGQKINEQFF	TGTGCCAGCAGTCGCCCGGGACAGAAGATCAATGAGCAGTTCTTC
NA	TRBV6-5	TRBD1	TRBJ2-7	CASRPGQLYEQYF	TGTGCCAGCAGACCGGGACAGCTCTACGAGCAGTACTTC
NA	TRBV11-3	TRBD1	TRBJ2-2	CASSLAPGQDYTGELFF	TGTGCCAGCAGCTTAGCGCCGGGACAGGATTACACCGGGGAGCTGTTTTTT
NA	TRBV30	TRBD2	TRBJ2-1	CAWARWTGTSAYNEQFF	TGTGCCTGGGCGCGATGGACCGGGACTAGCGCTTACAATGAGCAGTTCTTC
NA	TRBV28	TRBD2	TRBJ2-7	CASSPSGRELYEQYF	TGTGCCAGCAGCCCTAGCGGGAGGGAACTCTACGAGCAGTACTTC
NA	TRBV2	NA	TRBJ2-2	CASSTGRGALAGELFF	TGTGCCAGCAGTACAGGGAGGGGAGCGTTGGCCGGGGAGCTGTTTTTT
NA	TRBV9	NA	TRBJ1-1	CASSVTGNTEAFF	TGTGCCAGCAGCGTAACGGGGAACACTGAAGCTTTCTTT
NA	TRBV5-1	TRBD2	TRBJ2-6	CASSSTGTSLAGANVLTF	TGCGCCAGCAGCTCCACCGGGACTAGCCTCGCTGGGGCCAACGTCCTGACTTTC
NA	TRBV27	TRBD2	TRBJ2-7	CASSLREGYEQYF	TGTGCCAGCAGTTTGCGGGAGGGCTACGAGCAGTACTTC
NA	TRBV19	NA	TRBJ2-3	CASSGLLKNTQYF	TGTGCCAGTAGTGGGCTTTTAAAAAATACGCAGTATTTT
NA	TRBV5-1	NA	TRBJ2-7	CASSLEGVSHEQYF	TGCGCCAGCAGCTTGGAGGGGGTTAGTCACGAGCAGTACTTC
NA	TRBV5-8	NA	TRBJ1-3	CASSYDYTSGNTIYF	TGTGCCAGCAGCTATGACTATACTTCTGGAAACACCATATATTTT
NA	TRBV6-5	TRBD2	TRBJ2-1	CASSYLSSSGREEQFF	TGTGCCAGCAGTTACTTATCGTCTAGCGGGAGGGAGGAGCAGTTCTTC
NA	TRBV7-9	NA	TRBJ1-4	CASSLAVGATNEKLFF	TGTGCCAGCAGCTTAGCCGTAGGGGCAACTAATGAAAAACTGTTTTTT
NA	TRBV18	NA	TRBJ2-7	CASSQEGNNEQYF	TGTGCCAGCTCTCAGGAGGGGAACAACGAGCAGTACTTC
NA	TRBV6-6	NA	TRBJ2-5	CASSWVGARETQYF	TGTGCCAGCAGTTGGGTGGGAGCGCGGGAGACCCAGTACTTC